These 3 T cell receptor beta chains were all obtained from the same sample, sequenced in a study of cytomegalovirus exposure and HLA in healthy donors. This PCR relied on a set of 60 Vbeta primers and 13 Jbeta primers. Here immunoSEQ multiplex PCR was the method, and the copy in TCRdb shows in-frame clones only, minus some. The data show approximately 160,000 clones, with around 79% seen just once and approximately 2.9% held by the top ten. The sample consisted of PBMCs. These TCRs come from a middle-aged woman in good health and CMV-seropositive.

The chain uses TRBV18 and TRBJ2-5; 9 bases match TRBD2. Germline V CDR1 and CDR2: KGHSH, LQKENI. This CDR3 is built from 16 residues. The V and J ends lost 1 base and 2 bases, in that order; junction bases with no gene match: 5. The CDR3 coding sequence is TGTGCCAGCTCACCACGCGGGGGGGCCGGACAAGAGACCCAGTACTTC. It specifies CASSPRGGAGQETQYF.

This clone has only a few counts. The junction departs from germline at one end; a sequencing error may be responsible. V is TRBV28 and J is TRBJ1-2; 7 bases map to TRBD1. The CDR3 is 12 amino acids. Per germline, CDR1 MDHEN and CDR2 SYDVKM. CDR3 nucleotide sequence: TGTGCCAGCAGTTTCGAGGACAGGTCTTTGAAGTTC. This translates into CASSFEDRSLKF.

The chain recombines TRBV5-6 with TRBJ2-7, with TRBD2 identical over 10 bases. The CDR3 has 17 residues. With V trimmed by 4 bases and J by 4 bases, 14 bases remained unmatched. Germline loops: CDR1 SGHDT, CDR2 YYEEEE. CDR3 bases: TGTGCCAGCAGCGCCCCGGGGGTAGCGGGGGGAAGGTACGAGCAGTACTTC. Encoded protein: CASSAPGVAGGRYEQYF.